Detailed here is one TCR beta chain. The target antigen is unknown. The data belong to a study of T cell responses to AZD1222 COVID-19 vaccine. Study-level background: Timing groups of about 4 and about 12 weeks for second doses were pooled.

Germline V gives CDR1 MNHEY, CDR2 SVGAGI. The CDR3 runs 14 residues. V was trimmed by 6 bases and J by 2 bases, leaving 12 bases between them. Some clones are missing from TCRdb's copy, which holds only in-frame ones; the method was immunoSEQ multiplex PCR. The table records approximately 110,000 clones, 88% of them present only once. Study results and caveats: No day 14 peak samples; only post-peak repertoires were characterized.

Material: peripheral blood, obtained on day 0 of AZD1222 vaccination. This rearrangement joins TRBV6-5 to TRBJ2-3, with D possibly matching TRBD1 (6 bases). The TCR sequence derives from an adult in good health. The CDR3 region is CASRQGRDTDTQYF. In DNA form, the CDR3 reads TGTGCCAGCAGACAGGGTAGGGACACAGATACGCAGTATTTT.